This T cell receptor beta chain was documented in a study of Graves' ophthalmopathy and Graves' hyperthyroidism. Points from the study as a whole: Blood samples also showed most expanded thyroid clonotypes exceeding 0.001 frequency.

The CDR3 spans 16 residues. In germline, CDR1 is SGHNT, CDR2 YENEEA. Trimming removed 1 base at V and 4 bases at J, with 16 bases between. The sequenced template was RNA, covering the TCR beta CDR3 region. The first-round RT-PCR employed HTBI primers together with the Qiagen OneStep RT-PCR kit. A multiplex PCR was then performed as the second round. In TCRdb, the multiplex PCR reads were re-called with MiXCR into one record per CDR3 protein. Here the sample spans about 50,000 distinct CDR3 sequences, roughly 46% being singletons. This clonotype was seen repeatedly, ten times or more. The antigen remains unidentified.

Sequences were obtained from peripheral blood. This TCR derives from an adult woman with Graves' ophthalmopathy. The chain combines TRBV11-3 with TRBJ2-5; D unclear. CDR3 residues: CASSLGGPGTGETQYF. CDR3 sequence (DNA): TGTGCCAGCAGCTTAGGTGGTCCGGGCACGGGAGAGACCCAGTACTTC.